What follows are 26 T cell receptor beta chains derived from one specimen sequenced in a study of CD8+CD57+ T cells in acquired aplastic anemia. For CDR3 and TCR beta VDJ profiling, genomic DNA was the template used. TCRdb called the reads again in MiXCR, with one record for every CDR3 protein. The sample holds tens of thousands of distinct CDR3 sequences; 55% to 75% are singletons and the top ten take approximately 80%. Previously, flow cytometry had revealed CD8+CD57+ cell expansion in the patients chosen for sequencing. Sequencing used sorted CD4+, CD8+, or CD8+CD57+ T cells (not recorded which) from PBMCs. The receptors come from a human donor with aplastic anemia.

CDR3 DNA sequence: TGCAGTGCTAAAAAGACAGGGGGTGAGGTAGGTCAGCCCCAGCATTTT. This translates into CSAKKTGGEVGQPQHF. The chain uses TRBV20-1 and TRBJ1-5; 9 bases agree with TRBD1. V shed 4 bases and J 6 bases; nucleotides not matched to a gene: 13. The germline V gene has CDR1 DFQATT and CDR2 SNEGSKA (reference sequence). This CDR3 spans 16 amino acids.

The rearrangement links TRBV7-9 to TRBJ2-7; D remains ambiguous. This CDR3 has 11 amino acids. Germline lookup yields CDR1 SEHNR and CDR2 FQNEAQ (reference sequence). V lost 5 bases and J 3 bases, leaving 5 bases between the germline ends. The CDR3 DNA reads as TGTGCCAGCAGCGCCCACTACGAGCAGTACTTC. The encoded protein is CASSAHYEQYF.

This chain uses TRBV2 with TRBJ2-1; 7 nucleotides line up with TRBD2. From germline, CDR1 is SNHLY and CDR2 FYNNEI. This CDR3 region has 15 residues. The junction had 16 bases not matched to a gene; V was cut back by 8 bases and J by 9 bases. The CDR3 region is CASGIRLADTSEQFF. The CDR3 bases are TGTGCCAGCGGCATAAGGCTAGCGGATACAAGTGAGCAGTTCTTC.

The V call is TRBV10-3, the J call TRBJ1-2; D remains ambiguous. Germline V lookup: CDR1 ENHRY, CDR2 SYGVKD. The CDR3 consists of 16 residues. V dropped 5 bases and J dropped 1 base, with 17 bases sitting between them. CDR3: CAISSQETSGNYGYTF. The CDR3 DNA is TGTGCCATCAGTTCCCAGGAAACTTCGGGTAACTATGGCTACACCTTC.

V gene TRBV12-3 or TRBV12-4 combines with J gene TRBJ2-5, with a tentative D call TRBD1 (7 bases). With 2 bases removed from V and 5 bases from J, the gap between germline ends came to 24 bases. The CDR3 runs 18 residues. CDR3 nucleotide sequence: TGTGCCAGCAGTTTAAGCCGCGGGATGACAGGGCTGAGGGAGACCCAGTACTTC. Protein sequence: CASSLSRGMTGLRETQYF.

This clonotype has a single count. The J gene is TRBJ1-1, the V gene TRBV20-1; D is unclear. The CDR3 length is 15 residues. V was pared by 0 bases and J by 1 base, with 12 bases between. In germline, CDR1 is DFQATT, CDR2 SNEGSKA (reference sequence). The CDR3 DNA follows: TGCAGTGCTAGAGATCTGTTTCGGCCGAACACTGAAGCTTTCTTT. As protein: CSARDLFRPNTEAFF.

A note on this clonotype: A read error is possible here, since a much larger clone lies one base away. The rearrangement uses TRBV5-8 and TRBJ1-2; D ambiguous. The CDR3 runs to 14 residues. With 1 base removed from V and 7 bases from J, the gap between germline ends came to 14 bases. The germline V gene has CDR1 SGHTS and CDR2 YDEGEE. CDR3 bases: TGTGCCAGCAGCTTGCACAGTTCCTACTGTGGCTACACCTTC. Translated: CASSLHSSYCGYTF. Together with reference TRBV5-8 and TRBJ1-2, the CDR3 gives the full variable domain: EAGVTQSPTHLIKTRGQQATLRCSPISGHTSVYWYQQALGLGLQFLLWYDEGEERNRGNFPPRFSGRQFPNYSSELNVNALELEDSALYLCASSLHSSYCGYTFGSGTRLTVV.

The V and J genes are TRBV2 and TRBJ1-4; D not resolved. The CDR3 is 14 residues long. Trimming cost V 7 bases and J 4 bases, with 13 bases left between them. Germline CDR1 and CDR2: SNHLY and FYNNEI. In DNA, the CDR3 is TGTGCCAGCAACAGACTCGAGAATAATGAAAAACTGTTTTTT. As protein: CASNRLENNEKLFF.

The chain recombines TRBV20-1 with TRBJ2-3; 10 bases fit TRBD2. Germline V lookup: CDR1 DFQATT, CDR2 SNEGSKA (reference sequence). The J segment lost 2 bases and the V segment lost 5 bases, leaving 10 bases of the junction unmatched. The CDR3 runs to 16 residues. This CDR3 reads CSARLLAGPSTDTQYF. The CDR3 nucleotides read TGCAGTGCTCGATTACTAGCGGGACCTTCCACAGATACGCAGTATTTT.

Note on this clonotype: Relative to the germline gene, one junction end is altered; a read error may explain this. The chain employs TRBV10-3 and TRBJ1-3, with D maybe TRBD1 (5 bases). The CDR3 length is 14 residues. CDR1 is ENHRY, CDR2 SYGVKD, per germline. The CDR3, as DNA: TGCGCCACAGAGACAGACCTCTCTGGAAACACCATATATTTT. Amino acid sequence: CATETDLSGNTIYF.

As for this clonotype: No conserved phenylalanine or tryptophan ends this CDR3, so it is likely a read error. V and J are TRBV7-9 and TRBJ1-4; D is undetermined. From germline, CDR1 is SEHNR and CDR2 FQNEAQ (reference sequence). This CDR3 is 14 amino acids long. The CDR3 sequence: CASSLEDENGKLFL. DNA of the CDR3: TGTGCCAGCAGCTTAGAGGATGAAAATGGAAAACTGTTTCTT.

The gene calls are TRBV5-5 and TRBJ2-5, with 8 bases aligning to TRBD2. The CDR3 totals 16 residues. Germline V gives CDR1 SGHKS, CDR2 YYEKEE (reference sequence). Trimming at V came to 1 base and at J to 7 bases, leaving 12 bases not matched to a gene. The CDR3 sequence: CASSLRAGGPPGTQYF. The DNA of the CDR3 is TGTGCCAGCAGCTTGAGGGCGGGAGGCCCGCCAGGGACCCAGTACTTC.

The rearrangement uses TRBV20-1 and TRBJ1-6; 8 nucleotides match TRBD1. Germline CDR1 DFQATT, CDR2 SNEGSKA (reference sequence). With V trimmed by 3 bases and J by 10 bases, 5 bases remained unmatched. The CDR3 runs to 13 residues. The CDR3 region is CSASQDRVSPLHF. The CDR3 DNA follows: TGCAGTGCTAGCCAGGACAGGGTCTCACCCCTCCACTTT.

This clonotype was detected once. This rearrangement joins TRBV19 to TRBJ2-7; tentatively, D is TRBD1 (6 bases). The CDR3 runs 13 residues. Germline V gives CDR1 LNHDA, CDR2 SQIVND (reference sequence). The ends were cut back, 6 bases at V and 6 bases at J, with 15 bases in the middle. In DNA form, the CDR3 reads TGTGCCAGTAGACCAGGTGGGGGCCGCGAGCAGTACTTC. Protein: CASRPGGGREQYF.

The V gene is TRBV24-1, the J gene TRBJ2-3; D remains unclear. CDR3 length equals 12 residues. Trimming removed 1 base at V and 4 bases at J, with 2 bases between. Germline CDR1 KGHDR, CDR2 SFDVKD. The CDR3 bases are TGTGCCACCAGTGATTTATCAGATACGCAGTATTTT. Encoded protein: CATSDLSDTQYF.

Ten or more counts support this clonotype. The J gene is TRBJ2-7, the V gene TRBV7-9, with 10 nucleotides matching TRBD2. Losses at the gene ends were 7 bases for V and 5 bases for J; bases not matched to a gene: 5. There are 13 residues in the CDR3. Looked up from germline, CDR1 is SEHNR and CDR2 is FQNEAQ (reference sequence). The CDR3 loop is CASTVAGGNEQYF. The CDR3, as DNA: TGTGCCAGCACCGTAGCGGGAGGTAACGAGCAGTACTTC.

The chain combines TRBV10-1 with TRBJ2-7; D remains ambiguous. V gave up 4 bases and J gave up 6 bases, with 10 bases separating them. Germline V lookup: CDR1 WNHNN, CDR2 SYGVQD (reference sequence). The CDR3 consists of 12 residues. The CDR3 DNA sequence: TGCGCCAGCAGTGGGATCAAGGGCGAGCAGTACTTC. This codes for CASSGIKGEQYF.

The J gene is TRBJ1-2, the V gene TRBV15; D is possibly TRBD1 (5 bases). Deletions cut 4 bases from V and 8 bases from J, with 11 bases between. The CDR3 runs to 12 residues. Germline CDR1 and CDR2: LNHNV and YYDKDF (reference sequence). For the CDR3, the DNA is TGTGCCACCAGCACGGCGGGGCGCGGCTACACCTTC. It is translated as CATSTAGRGYTF.

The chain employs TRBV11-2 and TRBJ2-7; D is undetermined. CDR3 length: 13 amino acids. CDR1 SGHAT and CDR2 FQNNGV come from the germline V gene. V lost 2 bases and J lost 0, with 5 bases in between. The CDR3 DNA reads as TGTGCCAGCAGCTTACTGTTCTCCTACGAGCAGTACTTC. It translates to CASSLLFSYEQYF. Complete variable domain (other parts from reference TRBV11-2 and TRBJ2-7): EAGVAQSPRYKIIEKRQSVAFWCNPISGHATLYWYQQILGQGPKLLIQFQNNGVVDDSQLPKDRFSAERLKGVDSTLKIQPAKLEDSAVYLCASSLLFSYEQYFGPGTRLTVT.

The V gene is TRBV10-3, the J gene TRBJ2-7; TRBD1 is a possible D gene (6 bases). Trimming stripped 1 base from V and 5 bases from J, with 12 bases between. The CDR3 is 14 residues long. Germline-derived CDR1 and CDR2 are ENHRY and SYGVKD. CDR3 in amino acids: CAISEYGRGDEQYF. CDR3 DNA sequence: TGTGCCATCAGTGAGTACGGCAGGGGCGACGAGCAGTACTTC.

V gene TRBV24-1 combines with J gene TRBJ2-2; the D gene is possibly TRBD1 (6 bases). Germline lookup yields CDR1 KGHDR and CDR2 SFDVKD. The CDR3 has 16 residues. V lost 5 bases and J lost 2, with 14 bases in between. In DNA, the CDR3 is TGTGCCACCAGTGGATCCGGGACAAAAAACACCGGGGAGCTGTTTTTT. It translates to CATSGSGTKNTGELFF.

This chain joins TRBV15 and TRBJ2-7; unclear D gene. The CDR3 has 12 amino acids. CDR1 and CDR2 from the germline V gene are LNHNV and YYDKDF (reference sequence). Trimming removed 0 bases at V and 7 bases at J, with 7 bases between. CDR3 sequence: CATSRELGEQYF. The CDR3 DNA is TGTGCCACCAGCAGAGAGCTGGGTGAGCAGTACTTC.

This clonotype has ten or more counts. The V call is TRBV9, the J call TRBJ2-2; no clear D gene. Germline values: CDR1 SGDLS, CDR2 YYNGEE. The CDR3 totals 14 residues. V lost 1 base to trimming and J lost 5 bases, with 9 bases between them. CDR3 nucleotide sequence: TGTGCCAGCAGCGTATCTGGAAGTACCGGGGAGCTGTTTTTT. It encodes CASSVSGSTGELFF.

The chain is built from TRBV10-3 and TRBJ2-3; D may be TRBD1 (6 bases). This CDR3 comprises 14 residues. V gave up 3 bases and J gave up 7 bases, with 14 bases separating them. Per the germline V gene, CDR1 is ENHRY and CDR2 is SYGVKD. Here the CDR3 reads CAISDIGQLHTQYF. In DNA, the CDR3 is TGTGCCATCAGTGATATTGGACAGCTCCATACGCAGTATTTT.

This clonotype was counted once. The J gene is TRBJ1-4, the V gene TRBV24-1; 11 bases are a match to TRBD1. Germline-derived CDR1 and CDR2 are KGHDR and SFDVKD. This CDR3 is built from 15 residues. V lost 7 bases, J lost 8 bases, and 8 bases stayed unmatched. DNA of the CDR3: TGTGCCACCAGGGGGACAGGGGGGTTTTGGGAAAAACTGTTTTTT. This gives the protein CATRGTGGFWEKLFF.

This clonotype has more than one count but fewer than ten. The CDR3 nucleotides read TGTGCCAGCAGCTTAGGTCTGACAGATACGCAGTATTTT. Encoded protein: CASSLGLTDTQYF. The V and J genes are TRBV7-2 and TRBJ2-3; D remains unclear. CDR1 and CDR2 from the germline V gene are SGHTA and FQGNSA. The CDR3 loop spans 13 amino acids. V lost 1 base and J lost 3, with 5 bases in between.